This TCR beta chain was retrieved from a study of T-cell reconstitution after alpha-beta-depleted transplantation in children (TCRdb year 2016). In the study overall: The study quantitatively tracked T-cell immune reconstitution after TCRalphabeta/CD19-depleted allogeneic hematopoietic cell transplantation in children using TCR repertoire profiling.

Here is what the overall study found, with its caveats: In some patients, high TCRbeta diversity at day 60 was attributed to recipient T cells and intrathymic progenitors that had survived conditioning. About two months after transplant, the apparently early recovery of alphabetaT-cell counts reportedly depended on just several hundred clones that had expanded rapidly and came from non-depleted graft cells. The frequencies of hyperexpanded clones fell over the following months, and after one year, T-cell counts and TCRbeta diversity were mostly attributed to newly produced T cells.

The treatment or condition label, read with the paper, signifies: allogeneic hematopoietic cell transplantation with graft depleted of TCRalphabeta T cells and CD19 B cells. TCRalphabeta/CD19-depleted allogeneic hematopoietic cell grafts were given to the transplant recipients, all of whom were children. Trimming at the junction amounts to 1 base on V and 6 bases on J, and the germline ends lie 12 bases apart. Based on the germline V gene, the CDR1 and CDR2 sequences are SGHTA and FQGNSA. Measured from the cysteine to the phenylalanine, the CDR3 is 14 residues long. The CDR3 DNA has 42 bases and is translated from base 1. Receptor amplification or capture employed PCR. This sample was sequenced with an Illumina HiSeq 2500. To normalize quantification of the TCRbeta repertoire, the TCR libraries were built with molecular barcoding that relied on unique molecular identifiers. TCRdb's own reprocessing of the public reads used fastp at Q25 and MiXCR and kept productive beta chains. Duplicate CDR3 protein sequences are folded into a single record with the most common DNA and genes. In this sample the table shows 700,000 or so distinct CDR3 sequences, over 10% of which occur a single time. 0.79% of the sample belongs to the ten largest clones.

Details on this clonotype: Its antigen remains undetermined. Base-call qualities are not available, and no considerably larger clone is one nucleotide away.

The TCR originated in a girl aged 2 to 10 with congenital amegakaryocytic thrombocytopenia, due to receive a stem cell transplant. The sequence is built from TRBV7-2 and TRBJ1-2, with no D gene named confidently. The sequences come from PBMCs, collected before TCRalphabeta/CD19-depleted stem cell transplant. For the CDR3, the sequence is CASSLEFHYDGYTF. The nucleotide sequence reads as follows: TGTGCCAGCAGCTTAGAGTTTCACTACGATGGCTACACCTTC.